The 12 T cell receptor beta chains presented below share a single source sample, sequenced in a study of T cell responses to AZD1222 COVID-19 vaccine. Sequencing used immunoSEQ multiplex PCR; TCRdb keeps in-frame clones, though not all of them. This sample has over 150,000 clones; just over 90% occur once, and the top ten carry 4% to 5.5%. The sequences come from peripheral blood, collected on day 0 of MenACWY control vaccination. The receptors stem from an adult in good health.

The chain employs TRBV25-1 and TRBJ1-2; no definite D call. The CDR3 sequence is 13 residues long. Deletions cut 3 bases from V and 2 bases from J, with 7 bases between. CDR1 and CDR2 (germline): MGHDK, SYGVNS. The CDR3 loop reads CASSDISNYGYTF. The CDR3 bases are TGTGCCAGCAGTGACATTTCCAACTATGGCTACACCTTC.

The rearrangement links TRBV2 to TRBJ1-6; 9 bases line up with TRBD1. The CDR3 is 13 residues long. From germline, CDR1 is SNHLY and CDR2 FYNNEI. Trimming at V came to 8 bases and at J to 6 bases, leaving 2 bases not matched to a gene. The CDR3 loop reads CASRGQGNSPLHF. In DNA form, the CDR3 reads TGTGCCAGCCGGGGACAGGGTAATTCACCCCTCCACTTT.

The rearrangement links TRBV16 to TRBJ2-1; 9 nucleotides agree with TRBD2. This CDR3 is built from 15 residues. CDR1 is KGHSY and CDR2 is FQNENV in the germline V gene. The ends lost 2 bases at V and 8 bases at J; junction bases unmatched: 7. The CDR3 is CASSQIGGRAYEQFF. The CDR3 DNA sequence: TGTGCCAGCAGCCAAATTGGCGGGAGGGCTTATGAGCAGTTCTTC.

The chain has TRBV18 and TRBJ2-2; D is uncertain. Trimming shortened V by 1 base and J by 3 bases, and 9 bases separated the two germline ends. In germline, CDR1 is KGHSH, CDR2 LQKENI. This CDR3 contains 15 residues. CDR3 nucleotide sequence: TGTGCCAGCTCACCACGAGGCACCCACACCGGGGAGCTGTTTTTT. It translates to CASSPRGTHTGELFF.

This rearrangement joins TRBV9 to TRBJ2-1, with D tentatively TRBD1 or TRBD2 (6 bases each). The CDR3 totals 15 residues. Per the germline V gene, CDR1 is SGDLS and CDR2 is YYNGEE. V was trimmed by 4 bases and J by 3 bases, leaving 14 bases between them. CDR3 bases: TGTGCCAGCAGCCCCACCAGGGGACTCTACAATGAGCAGTTCTTC. This codes for CASSPTRGLYNEQFF.

The V and J genes are TRBV12-3 or TRBV12-4 and TRBJ1-5; D is undetermined. The CDR3 contains 13 residues. The germline V and J ends were trimmed by 1 base and 9 bases, with 10 bases remaining between them. The CDR3 protein is CASSLVVSGPQHF. CDR3 DNA sequence: TGTGCCAGCAGTTTAGTCGTCTCGGGGCCCCAGCATTTT.

A single count supports this clone. This sequence joins TRBV29-1 and TRBJ2-7; 8 bases line up with TRBD2. This CDR3 has 18 amino acids. Germline assignment: CDR1 SQVTM and CDR2 ANQGSEA. With V trimmed by 4 bases and J by 6 bases, 23 bases remained unmatched. The CDR3 protein is CSVGLGAGTGGPLSEQYF. CDR3 bases: TGCAGCGTTGGATTGGGAGCGGGTACGGGAGGGCCCTTATCCGAGCAGTACTTC.

This sequence joins TRBV11-3 and TRBJ1-1; D remains ambiguous. This CDR3 comprises 12 residues. Germline V gene data show CDR1 as SGHNT and CDR2 as YENEEA. The ends were cut back, 1 base at V and 5 bases at J, with 5 bases in the middle. The CDR3 nucleotides read TGTGCCAGCAGCTTAGGGCGGACTGAAGCTTTCTTT. Amino acid sequence: CASSLGRTEAFF.

This clone was recorded only once. This chain links TRBV7-3 with TRBJ2-1; possible D gene TRBD2, 6 bases. In germline, CDR1 is SGHTA, CDR2 FQGTGA. V lost 2 bases and J lost 8, with 13 bases in between. This CDR3 has 14 amino acids. Here the CDR3 reads CASSLAGPFDEQFF. The DNA for the CDR3 is TGTGCCAGCAGCTTAGCGGGACCCTTTGATGAGCAGTTCTTC.

The gene calls are TRBV9 and TRBJ2-7; 7 bases map to TRBD1. Germline V gene lookup returns CDR1 SGDLS and CDR2 YYNGEE. Losses at the gene ends were 4 bases for V and 2 bases for J; bases not matched to a gene: 6. This CDR3 has 14 residues. CDR3 in amino acids: CASSSRDRAYEQYF. In DNA form, the CDR3 reads TGTGCCAGCAGCAGCCGGGACAGAGCCTACGAGCAGTACTTC.

The V gene is TRBV4-2, the J gene TRBJ2-2; TRBD1 matches at 9 bases. The CDR3 totals 18 residues. V lost 2 bases to trimming and J lost 3 bases; unmatched junction nucleotides: 10. Germline V gives CDR1 LGHNA, CDR2 YNFKEQ. Here the CDR3 reads CASSQPSGQGSHTGELFF. Here the CDR3 DNA reads TGTGCCAGCAGCCAACCCTCGGGACAGGGCTCCCACACCGGGGAGCTGTTTTTT.

The chain combines TRBV19 with TRBJ2-3; 8 positions agree with TRBD1. The CDR3 totals 15 residues. The V segment lost 3 bases and the J segment 3 bases; nucleotides outside the gene matches: 5. Germline V gene sequence: CDR1 LNHDA, CDR2 SQIVND (reference sequence). CDR3 nucleotides: TGTGCCAGTAGTATCGGAGACAGGGGAACAGATACGCAGTATTTT. Translation gives CASSIGDRGTDTQYF.